Shown below are 6 T cell receptor beta chains from a single sample sequenced in a study of regulatory dendritic cells for organ transplantation. The method was immunoSEQ multiplex PCR; TCRdb's version includes in-frame clones alone and lacks a portion of them. This sample yields 30,000 to 40,000 clones, of which about 89% are seen a single time; 0.05% to 0.065% belongs to the top ten. The sequencing input was naive CD4+ T cells from blood. Subset of the sample: CD45RA+ naive T cells. Source of these receptors: a human donor in good health.

Only one count was recorded for this clone. V gene TRBV27 combines with J gene TRBJ1-1; tentative D call: TRBD1 (6 bases). Deletions cut 5 bases from V and 11 bases from J, with 21 bases between. The germline CDR1 and CDR2 sequences are MNHEY and SMNVEV (reference sequence). This CDR3 is 14 amino acids long. The CDR3 sequence: CASSTGHLLPSAFF. DNA for the CDR3: TGTGCCAGCAGTACGGGACACCTTTTACCGAGCGCTTTCTTT.

V gene TRBV4-2 combines with J gene TRBJ1-4; D call uncertain. Germline loops: CDR1 LGHNA, CDR2 YNFKEQ. Trimming pared 1 base from V and 5 bases from J, leaving 14 bases between. This CDR3 comprises 16 residues. Here the CDR3 DNA reads TGTGCCAGCAGCCAAGTTAAGGGCCTGGGGAATGAAAAACTGTTTTTT. Amino acids: CASSQVKGLGNEKLFF.

V and J are TRBV7-9 and TRBJ1-5, with 11 nucleotides matching TRBD1. With V trimmed by 4 bases and J by 4 bases, 3 bases remained unmatched. The CDR3 has 15 residues. The germline CDR1 and CDR2 sequences are SEHNR and FQNEAQ (reference sequence). Here the CDR3 reads CASSSGQGVNQPQHF. DNA for the CDR3: TGTGCCAGCAGCTCGGGACAGGGGGTTAATCAGCCCCAGCATTTT.

The gene calls are TRBV7-2 and TRBJ1-2; no definite D call. This CDR3 is 11 amino acids long. V lost 4 bases and J lost 5, with 5 bases in between. Germline lookup yields CDR1 SGHTA and CDR2 FQGNSA. The CDR3 sequence is CASSSKYGYTF. The CDR3 coding sequence is TGTGCCAGCAGCTCAAAATATGGCTACACCTTC.

CDR3 region: CASSLDPGFSLHF. The CDR3 nucleotides read TGTGCCAGCAGCTTAGATCCCGGCTTTTCCCTCCACTTT. This chain uses TRBV11-2 with TRBJ1-6; no clear D gene. This CDR3 has 13 amino acids. V was cut by 0 bases and J by 14 bases, with 11 bases left in between. Germline lookup yields CDR1 SGHAT and CDR2 FQNNGV.

This clone was seen more than once but under ten times. The rearrangement links TRBV19 to TRBJ1-2, with TRBD1 matching 7 bases. The CDR3 runs 14 residues. V shed 5 bases and J 4 bases; nucleotides not matched to a gene: 7. Germline-derived CDR1 and CDR2 are LNHDA and SQIVND (reference sequence). CDR3 sequence (DNA): TGTGCCAGTAGTGCCTTTGAGGGGGCCTATGGCTACACCTTC. Amino acids: CASSAFEGAYGYTF. The variable domain in full, completed from reference TRBV19 and TRBJ1-2, reads DGGITQSPKYLFRKEGQNVTLSCEQNLNHDAMYWYRQDPGQGLRLIYYSQIVNDFQKGDIAEGYSVSREKKESFPLTVTSAQKNPTAFYLCASSAFEGAYGYTFGSGTRLTVV.